The entry that follows covers one T cell receptor beta chain sequence. Trimming took off 5 bases at V and 1 base at J, with 12 bases between the two ends. Germline-derived CDR1 and CDR2 are MRHNA and SNTAGT. This CDR3 is built from 14 residues. The data were taken from a study of blood T cell repertoires in COVID-19. The wider study: Acute and convalescent COVID-19 samples came from the United States, Italy and Spain. Sources were T cells, B-cell-depleted T cells, or PBMCs; the material itself was cDNA or gDNA.

The authors' processing: Cell counts per sample came from amplifying reference gene primers. Clones were read by immunoSEQ multiplex PCR, and TCRdb kept only the in-frame ones, dropping some. From that table come the V and J calls and clone size; the DNA was used to work out D and trimming. The data contain tens of thousands of clones, over 80% of them seen just once; the ten biggest clones take up approximately 2.5%. The gene calls are TRBV6-4 and TRBJ2-7; TRBD2 might be the D (5 bases). Material: peripheral blood. The receptor was isolated from a man aged 80 or over with active or convalescent COVID-19. This CDR3 is CASSPLSGSYEQYF. In nucleotides, the CDR3 is TGTGCCAGCAGTCCCCTATCGGGGTCCTACGAGCAGTACTTC.